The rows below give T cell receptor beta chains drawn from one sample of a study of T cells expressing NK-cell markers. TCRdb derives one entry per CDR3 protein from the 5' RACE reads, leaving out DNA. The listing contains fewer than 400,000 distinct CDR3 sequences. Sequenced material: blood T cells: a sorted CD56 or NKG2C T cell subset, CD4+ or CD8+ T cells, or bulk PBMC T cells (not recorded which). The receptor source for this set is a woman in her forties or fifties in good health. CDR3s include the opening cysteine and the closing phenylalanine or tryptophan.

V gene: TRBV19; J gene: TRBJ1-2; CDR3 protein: CASVDSHYGYTF
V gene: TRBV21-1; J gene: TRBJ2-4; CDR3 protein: CASSTAKNIQYF
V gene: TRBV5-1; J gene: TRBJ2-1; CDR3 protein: CASALQELSYNEQFF
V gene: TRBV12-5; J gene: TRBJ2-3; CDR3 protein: CASGPLDGDTQYF
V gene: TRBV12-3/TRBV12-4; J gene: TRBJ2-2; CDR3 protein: CASRNSGYTGELFF
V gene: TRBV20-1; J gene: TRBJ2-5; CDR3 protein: CSSNLRSGGKETQYF
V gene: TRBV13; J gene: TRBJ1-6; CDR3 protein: CASSLFMDSDSPLHF
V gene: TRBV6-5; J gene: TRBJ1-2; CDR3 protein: CASSYQTGMGGYTF
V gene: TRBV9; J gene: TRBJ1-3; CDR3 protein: CASSEKGSGNTIYF
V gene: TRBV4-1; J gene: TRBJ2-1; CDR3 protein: CASSQHSGRRDNEQFF
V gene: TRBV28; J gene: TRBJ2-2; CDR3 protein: CASRRSPGELFF
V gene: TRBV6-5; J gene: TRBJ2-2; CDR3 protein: CASGTGLGNTGELFF
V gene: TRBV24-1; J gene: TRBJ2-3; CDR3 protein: CATSDFGVPSTDTQYF
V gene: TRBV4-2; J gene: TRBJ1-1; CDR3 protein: CASSQVGQGLRTEAFF
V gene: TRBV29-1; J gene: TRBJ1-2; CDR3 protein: CSVEGGGRSYGYTF
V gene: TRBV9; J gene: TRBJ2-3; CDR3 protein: CASSVTSGRGDTQYF
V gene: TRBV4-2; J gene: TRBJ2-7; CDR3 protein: CASSQDGGSAGGSYEQYF
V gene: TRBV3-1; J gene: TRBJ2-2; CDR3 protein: CASSHVGASGELFF
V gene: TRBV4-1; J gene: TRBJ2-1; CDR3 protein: CASRMDYNNEQFF
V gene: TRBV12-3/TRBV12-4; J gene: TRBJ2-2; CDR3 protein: CASSLGGSATGELFF
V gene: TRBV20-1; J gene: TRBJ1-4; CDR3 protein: CSAQKGQGPVKLFF
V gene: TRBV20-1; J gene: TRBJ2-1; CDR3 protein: CSARDPLAGGVESYNEQFF
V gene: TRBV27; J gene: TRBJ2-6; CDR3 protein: CASSFEAGGLGSGANVLTF
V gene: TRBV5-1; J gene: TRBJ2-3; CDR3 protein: CASSTGLAGGRATDTQYF
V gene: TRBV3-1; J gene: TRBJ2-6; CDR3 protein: CASSRRAIGTAGANVLTF
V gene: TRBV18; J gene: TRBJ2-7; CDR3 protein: CASSEGTSYEQYF
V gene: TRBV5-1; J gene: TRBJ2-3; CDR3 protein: CASSLGTSGRYYTDTQYF
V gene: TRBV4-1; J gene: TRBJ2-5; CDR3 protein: CASSQDRDPQETQYF
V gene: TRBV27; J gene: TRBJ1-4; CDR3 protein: CASSPYGQAWSEKLFF
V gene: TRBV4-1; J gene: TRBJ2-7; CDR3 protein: CASSQAASTYEQYF
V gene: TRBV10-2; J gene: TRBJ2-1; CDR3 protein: CASSEGIAGGLRSSYNEQFF
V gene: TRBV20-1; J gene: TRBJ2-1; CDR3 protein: CSASFRTSGGGEQFF
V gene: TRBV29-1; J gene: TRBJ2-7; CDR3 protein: CSMLAGSSYEQYF
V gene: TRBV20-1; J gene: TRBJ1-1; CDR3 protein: CSARETTDTEAFF
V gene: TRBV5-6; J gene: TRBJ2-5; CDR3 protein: CASSILDRLGETQYF
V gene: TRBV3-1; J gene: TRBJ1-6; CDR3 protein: CASSPTPNNSPLHF
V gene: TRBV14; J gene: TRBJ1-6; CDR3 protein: CASSRRTGTAAPLHF
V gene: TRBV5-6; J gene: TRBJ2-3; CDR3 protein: CASSPMTSGRVTDTQYF
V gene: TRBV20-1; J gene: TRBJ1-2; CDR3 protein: CSAGATRDYGYTF
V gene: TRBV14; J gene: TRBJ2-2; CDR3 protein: CASSQEEVTGELFF
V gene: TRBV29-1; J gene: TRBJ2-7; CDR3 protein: CSVRDGYEQYF
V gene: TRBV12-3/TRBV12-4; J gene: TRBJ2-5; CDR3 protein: CASSRGGPSRAETQYF
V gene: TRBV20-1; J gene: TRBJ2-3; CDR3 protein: CSADFLAGGRTDTQYF